This T cell receptor beta chain comes out of a study of OX40 agonist ivuxolimab in advanced cancers. Study context: Patients in dose escalation had liver, melanoma, kidney or head and neck cancers. Notes on the study in general: Mean expanded clone counts were higher in CD8+ than CD4+ T cells. Individuals who were partial responders at 0.1-3.0 mg/kg had clonal expansion that ranked among the lowest.

Concerning this clone: Its antigen is not identified.

Autoimmune disease history or systemic immunosuppression meant exclusion. J was trimmed by 7 bases and V by 4 bases; bases with no gene match: 3. Looked up from germline, CDR1 is SGHNT and CDR2 is YENEEA. CDR3 length: 12 residues. Generated by immunoSEQ multiplex PCR, the TCRdb table keeps only in-frame clones and is missing some. The data contain 78,000 or so clones, roughly nine tenths of them seen just once; the ten biggest clones take up 0.44%. J is TRBJ1-1 and V is TRBV11-3; 7 nucleotides agree with TRBD1. This TCR was recovered from an adult with an advanced solid tumor such as melanoma, head and neck, liver or kidney cancer. The sequences come from CD4+ or CD8+ T cells sorted from blood, collected in a trial of the OX40 agonist ivuxolimab. As DNA, the CDR3 is TGTGCCAGCAGCTCTCAGGGGGGTGAAGCTTTCTTT. The encoded protein is CASSSQGGEAFF.